A selection of T cell receptor beta chains follows, all from one sample in a study of post-analysis software for immune sequencing data. TCRdb redid the calling of the PCR reads with MiXCR, one entry per CDR3 protein. The sample consists of 800,000 to 950,000 distinct CDR3 sequences, around 50% of them appearing once. The sequenced sample consisted of blood. The source is a girl between 5 and 17 years old with multiple sclerosis. Both conserved end residues are part of each CDR3. The D gene is left open where the match is weak. Only some rows state a clone size, as once, few, many or a class for expanded clones.

clone_size: -; d_call: -; v_call: TRBV10-3; j_call: TRBJ1-2; cdr3_aa: CAISTEANYGYTF; cdr3_nt: TGTGCCATTTCCACGGAAGCTAACTATGGCTACACCTTC
clone_size: -; d_call: TRBD2; v_call: TRBV5-5; j_call: TRBJ2-1; cdr3_aa: CASSPGLAYEQFF; cdr3_nt: TGTGCCAGCAGCCCGGGACTAGCCTATGAGCAGTTCTTC
clone_size: -; d_call: -; v_call: TRBV5-1; j_call: TRBJ1-2; cdr3_aa: CASSLQDPDYGYTF; cdr3_nt: TGCGCCAGCAGCTTGCAGGATCCGGACTATGGCTACACCTTC
clone_size: -; d_call: TRBD2; v_call: TRBV7-3; j_call: TRBJ2-1; cdr3_aa: CASSQGGVREGAQNEQFF; cdr3_nt: TGTGCCAGCAGCCAAGGTGGAGTGCGGGAGGGCGCTCAAAATGAGCAGTTCTTC
clone_size: few; d_call: TRBD1; v_call: TRBV7-9; j_call: TRBJ2-5; cdr3_aa: CASSFYDRDDPEQYF; cdr3_nt: TGTGCCAGCAGCTTCTATGACAGGGATGATCCAGAGCAGTACTTC
clone_size: -; d_call: TRBD2; v_call: TRBV6-1; j_call: TRBJ2-4; cdr3_aa: CASSRGGVRLLAKNIQYF; cdr3_nt: TGTGCCAGCTCTCGCGGGGGGGTCCGCTTATTAGCCAAAAACATTCAGTACTTC
clone_size: -; d_call: -; v_call: TRBV6-6; j_call: TRBJ2-5; cdr3_aa: CASSRMKAGETQYF; cdr3_nt: TGTGCCAGCAGTAGGATGAAAGCTGGTGAGACCCAGTACTTC
clone_size: few; d_call: TRBD2; v_call: TRBV20-1; j_call: TRBJ2-7; cdr3_aa: CSANPGTSGILYEQYF; cdr3_nt: TGCAGTGCTAACCCCGGGACTAGCGGGATATTGTACGAGCAGTACTTC
clone_size: -; d_call: -; v_call: TRBV12-3/TRBV12-4; j_call: TRBJ2-3; cdr3_aa: CASRQEDTQYF; cdr3_nt: TGTGCCAGCAGGCAAGAGGATACGCAGTATTTT
clone_size: -; d_call: -; v_call: TRBV9; j_call: TRBJ2-1; cdr3_aa: CASSVARDPYNEQFF; cdr3_nt: TGTGCCAGCTCGGTAGCGCGAGACCCCTACAATGAGCAGTTCTTC
clone_size: -; d_call: -; v_call: TRBV5-1; j_call: TRBJ2-4; cdr3_aa: CASSFGVGPEKNIQYF; cdr3_nt: TGCGCCAGCAGCTTCGGGGTTGGGCCCGAGAAAAACATTCAGTACTTC
clone_size: -; d_call: -; v_call: TRBV20-1; j_call: TRBJ2-6; cdr3_aa: CSARVPGAGANVLTF; cdr3_nt: TGCAGTGCTAGAGTCCCAGGGGCCGGGGCCAACGTCCTGACTTTC
clone_size: -; d_call: -; v_call: TRBV14; j_call: TRBJ2-7; cdr3_aa: CASSQDARLTYEQYF; cdr3_nt: TGTGCCAGCAGCCAAGACGCCAGGCTGACCTACGAGCAGTACTTC
clone_size: -; d_call: -; v_call: TRBV21-1; j_call: TRBJ1-4; cdr3_aa: CASTSGEKLFF; cdr3_nt: TGTGCCAGCACCTCCGGGGAAAAACTGTTTTTT
clone_size: once; d_call: -; v_call: TRBV7-3; j_call: TRBJ2-1; cdr3_aa: CASSELAASYNEQFF; cdr3_nt: TGTGCCAGCAGCGAATTAGCGGCCTCCTACAATGAGCAGTTCTTC
clone_size: -; d_call: TRBD1; v_call: TRBV6-2/TRBV6-3; j_call: TRBJ1-2; cdr3_aa: CASSYSTQGAGYGYTF; cdr3_nt: TGTGCCAGCAGTTACTCGACCCAGGGGGCAGGATATGGCTACACCTTC
clone_size: -; d_call: -; v_call: TRBV12-3/TRBV12-4; j_call: TRBJ2-5; cdr3_aa: CASSLGAIREETQYF; cdr3_nt: TGTGCCAGCAGTTTGGGGGCGATCCGGGAAGAGACCCAGTACTTC
clone_size: few; d_call: TRBD2; v_call: TRBV5-1; j_call: TRBJ2-7; cdr3_aa: CASSLGLAALSEQYF; cdr3_nt: TGCGCCAGCAGCTTGGGACTAGCGGCCCTCTCGGAGCAGTACTTC
clone_size: -; d_call: TRBD2; v_call: TRBV3-1; j_call: TRBJ2-1; cdr3_aa: CASSQGLADGDEQFF; cdr3_nt: TGTGCCAGCAGCCAAGGACTAGCGGATGGGGATGAGCAGTTCTTC
clone_size: -; d_call: -; v_call: TRBV29-1; j_call: TRBJ2-7; cdr3_aa: CSVMDRPSSYEQYF; cdr3_nt: TGCAGCGTCATGGACAGACCGAGCTCCTACGAGCAGTACTTC
clone_size: few; d_call: -; v_call: TRBV7-2; j_call: TRBJ2-1; cdr3_aa: CASSIDRQVRKFF; cdr3_nt: TGTGCCAGCAGCATTGACCGACAGGTTCGGAAGTTCTTC
clone_size: once; d_call: -; v_call: TRBV7-2; j_call: TRBJ2-7; cdr3_aa: CASSLALRTYEQYF; cdr3_nt: TGTGCCAGCAGCTTAGCGCTGAGGACCTACGAGCAGTACTTC
clone_size: few; d_call: -; v_call: TRBV29-1; j_call: TRBJ1-2; cdr3_aa: CSVGGGDFYGYTF; cdr3_nt: TGCAGCGTTGGGGGTGGGGACTTCTATGGCTACACCTTC
clone_size: -; d_call: TRBD1; v_call: TRBV11-1; j_call: TRBJ1-2; cdr3_aa: CASSLDRGDLYGYTF; cdr3_nt: TGTGCCAGCAGCCTCGACAGGGGTGACCTCTATGGCTACACCTTC
clone_size: few; d_call: -; v_call: TRBV21-1; j_call: TRBJ2-4; cdr3_aa: CASTTKTDRRKNIQYF; cdr3_nt: TGTGCCAGCACGACCAAGACAGACCGACGAAAAAACATTCAGTACTTC
clone_size: -; d_call: TRBD2; v_call: TRBV27; j_call: TRBJ2-5; cdr3_aa: CASHQAGGETQYF; cdr3_nt: TGTGCCAGCCACCAGGCGGGGGGAGAGACCCAGTACTTC
clone_size: few; d_call: TRBD1; v_call: TRBV20-1; j_call: TRBJ2-1; cdr3_aa: CSALTGARNEQFF; cdr3_nt: TGCAGTGCCCTTACAGGGGCGCGCAATGAGCAGTTCTTC
clone_size: few; d_call: TRBD2; v_call: TRBV7-9; j_call: TRBJ2-7; cdr3_aa: CASSYTSGGNYEQYF; cdr3_nt: TGTGCCAGCAGTTATACTAGCGGGGGGAACTACGAGCAGTACTTC
clone_size: -; d_call: -; v_call: TRBV6-5; j_call: TRBJ2-3; cdr3_aa: CASIEPGTDTQYF; cdr3_nt: TGTGCCAGCATCGAGCCAGGCACAGATACGCAGTATTTT
clone_size: -; d_call: TRBD2; v_call: TRBV3-1; j_call: TRBJ2-4; cdr3_aa: CASSRKGSSGGPYF; cdr3_nt: TGTGCCAGCAGCCGAAAGGGATCTAGCGGGGGGCCGTACTTC
clone_size: -; d_call: -; v_call: TRBV12-3/TRBV12-4; j_call: TRBJ2-7; cdr3_aa: CACRPTQGNEQYF; cdr3_nt: TGTGCCTGCAGACCGACCCAGGGGAACGAGCAGTACTTC